Sequencing of this T cell receptor beta chain was carried out in a study of T-cell reconstitution after alpha-beta-depleted transplantation in children. J lost 8 bases, V lost 6 bases, and 5 bases had no gene match. Per germline, CDR1 SQVTM and CDR2 ANQGSEA. The CDR3 runs 13 residues. Unique molecular identifiers were incorporated when the TCRbeta library was constructed. TCRdb reprocessed the PCR reads via MiXCR and lists one record per CDR3 protein. Of 350,000 to 400,000 distinct CDR3 sequences listed, 20% are singletons. The table lists this clonotype with many counts. The TCR originated in a human donor who donated a stem cell graft to a child with acute myeloid leukemia. This chain links TRBV29-1 with TRBJ2-1; 12 positions agree with TRBD1. Source: PBMCs from the stem cell graft donor, taken from the stem cell graft. The CDR3 is CSVGGTGGHEQFF. DNA for the CDR3: TGCAGCGTGGGAGGGACAGGGGGCCATGAGCAGTTCTTC.